The 3 T cell receptor beta chains below come from one sample, sequenced in a study of T cells in Graves' hyperthyroidism and ophthalmopathy. The source material, RNA transcripts, was used to amplify TCR beta CDR3 regions. First-round RT-PCR with HTBI primers amplified the TCR CDR3 region. TCRdb re-called the multiplex PCR reads through MiXCR, storing one row per CDR3 protein. The sample lists hundreds of thousands of distinct CDR3 sequences; about 16% were seen once. Sequenced input: blood. These receptors were collected from a woman in her 30s with Graves' hyperthyroidism.

This clonotype was counted ten times or more. J is TRBJ1-2 and V is TRBV29-1; TRBD1 is a possible D gene (5 bases). With 6 bases removed from V and 3 bases from J, the gap between germline ends came to 14 bases. CDR1 and CDR2 (germline): SQVTM, ANQGSEA. The CDR3 totals 13 residues. CDR3 sequence reads: CSVEHGADYGYTF. The CDR3 DNA sequence: TGCAGCGTCGAACACGGGGCGGACTATGGCTACACCTTC.

This clonotype occurred many times. CDR3 in amino acids: CASSFLGYNTEAFF. The DNA of the CDR3 is TGTGCCAGCAGTTTTTTAGGGTATAACACTGAAGCTTTCTTT. The V and J genes are TRBV28 and TRBJ1-1; no clear D. Germline V CDR1 and CDR2: MDHEN, SYDVKM. There are 14 residues in the CDR3. Trimming pared 3 bases from V and 2 bases from J, leaving 10 bases between. The whole variable domain, filled in from reference TRBV28 and TRBJ1-1, reads DVKVTQSSRYLVKRTGEKVFLECVQDMDHENMFWYRQDPGLGLRLIYFSYDVKMKEKGDIPEGYSVSREKKERFSLILESASTNQTSMYLCASSFLGYNTEAFFGQGTRLTVV.

At least ten counts were recorded for this clonotype. The chain employs TRBV11-2 and TRBJ2-1, with D uncertain. The germline CDR1 and CDR2 sequences are SGHAT and FQNNGV. CDR3 length: 14 residues. V was pared by 0 bases and J by 0 bases, with 3 bases between. CDR3 in amino acids: CASSLESSYNEQFF. Here the CDR3 DNA reads TGTGCCAGCAGCTTAGAAAGCTCCTACAATGAGCAGTTCTTC.